This T cell receptor beta chain was profiled in a study of T cell repertoires in cytomegalovirus infection. The CDR3 consists of 15 residues. V was trimmed by 5 bases and J by 1 base, leaving 14 bases between them. TCRdb recomputed calls from the reads with MiXCR, one row per CDR3 protein. The table lists 250,000 to 300,000 distinct CDR3 sequences, 8% to 9.5% of them singletons, with roughly 16% in the top ten. This clonotype was detected a few times. The sequence derives from a human donor in good health (CMV status not recorded). Some clones in this sample may be carry-over from other donors' samples. Material: PBMCs. The J gene is TRBJ1-1, the V gene TRBV12-3 or TRBV12-4; D is unresolved. CDR3 loop: CASSRKGSGNTEAFF. CDR3 in DNA: TGTGCCAGCAGTCGAAAGGGTTCGGGGAACACTGAAGCTTTCTTT.